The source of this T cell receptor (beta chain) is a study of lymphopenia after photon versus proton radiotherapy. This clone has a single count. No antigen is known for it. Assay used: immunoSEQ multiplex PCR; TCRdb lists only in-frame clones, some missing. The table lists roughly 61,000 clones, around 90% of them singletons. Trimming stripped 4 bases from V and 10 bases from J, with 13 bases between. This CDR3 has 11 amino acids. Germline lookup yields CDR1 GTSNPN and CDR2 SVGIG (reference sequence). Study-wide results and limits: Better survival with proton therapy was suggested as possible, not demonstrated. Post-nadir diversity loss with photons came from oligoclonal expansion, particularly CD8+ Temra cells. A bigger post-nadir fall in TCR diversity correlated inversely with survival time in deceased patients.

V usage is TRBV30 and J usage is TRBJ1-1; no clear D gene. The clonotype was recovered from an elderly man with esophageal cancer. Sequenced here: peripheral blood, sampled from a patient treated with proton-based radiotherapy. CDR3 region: CAWMKVLVAFF. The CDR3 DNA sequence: TGTGCCTGGATGAAGGTTCTGGTAGCTTTCTTT.